A single sample is the source of the 24 T cell receptor beta chains below, sequenced in a study of CD8+ T cells in alopecia areata (dated by TCRdb to about 2018). Library method: the immunoSEQ multiplex PCR assay. For TCR sequencing, RNA was extracted from every sample and reverse transcribed into cDNA to serve as template. This immuneACCESS table, as held by TCRdb, lists in-frame sequences with V and J called but not all clones. Of the missing ones, under half trace to an unresolved V gene in checked studies; the others have no known cause. Within this sample are some 95,000 clones, with less than 50% of them counted one time only. The top ten clonotypes cover about 0.79% of the sample. Sequencing was done on a sample of CD4+ T cells sorted from blood. These receptors originate from a human donor with alopecia areata.

Details on this clone: The same CDR3 arises from other DNA sequences in this sample as well. The CDR3 nucleotides are TGCAGCGTTGAACGCGGGGCTAGCACAGATACGCAGTATTTT. It codes for CSVERGASTDTQYF. The chain combines TRBV29-1 with TRBJ2-3, with a possible D match to TRBD2 (6 bases). V gave up 2 bases and J gave up 0 bases, with 9 bases separating them. Germline lookup yields CDR1 SQVTM and CDR2 ANQGSEA. This CDR3 spans 14 amino acids.

This chain joins TRBV7-2 and TRBJ2-5; no clear D. The germline V and J ends were trimmed by 5 bases and 4 bases, with 11 bases remaining between them. Per germline, CDR1 SGHTA and CDR2 FQGNSA. The CDR3 is 13 residues long. The CDR3 DNA reads as TGTGCCAGCAGCCCCCTAAGGGTAGAGACCCAGTACTTC. Residues: CASSPLRVETQYF.

V and J are TRBV20-1 and TRBJ1-5; no reliable D call. Between the trimmed V and J ends, which lost 3 bases and 6 bases, there was a span of 6 bases. Per germline, CDR1 DFQATT and CDR2 SNEGSKA (reference sequence). The CDR3 extends over 11 amino acids. CDR3 sequence (DNA): TGCAGTGCTAGCTATGGTCAGCCCCAGCATTTT. It encodes CSASYGQPQHF.

V and J are TRBV6-6 and TRBJ2-7, with D maybe TRBD2 (6 bases). This CDR3 is built from 14 residues. The germline V and J ends were trimmed by 6 bases and 3 bases, with 15 bases remaining between them. CDR1 is MNHNY, CDR2 SVGAGI, per germline (reference sequence). CDR3 residues: CASRPTREVYEQYF. CDR3 nucleotide sequence: TGTGCCAGCAGGCCGACGAGGGAGGTCTACGAGCAGTACTTC.

This clone has just a few counts. The V gene is TRBV9, the J gene TRBJ2-5, with D perhaps matching TRBD1 (6 bases). Per germline, CDR1 SGDLS and CDR2 YYNGEE. Trimming removed 4 bases from V and 5 bases from J, with 18 bases in between. This CDR3 region has 15 residues. The CDR3 sequence is CASSLRDILGETQYF. The CDR3, as DNA: TGTGCCAGCAGCCTACGGGACATCCTCGGCGAGACCCAGTACTTC.

The J gene is TRBJ2-4, the V gene TRBV7-2; 13 bases line up with TRBD2. The length of the CDR3 is 17 residues. V was pared by 5 bases and J by 3 bases, with 7 bases of the junction left unmatched. Germline CDR1 is SGHTA and CDR2 is FQGNSA. The CDR3 nucleotides read TGTGCCAGCAGCCCCTATAGACTAGCGGGAGGCAAAAACATTCAGTACTTC. Its translation: CASSPYRLAGGKNIQYF.

The chain combines TRBV29-1 with TRBJ2-5, with 13 bases aligning to TRBD2. Germline values: CDR1 SQVTM, CDR2 ANQGSEA. The CDR3 consists of 13 residues. J gave up 5 bases and V 7 bases, and 4 bases lay outside the gene matches. CDR3 loop: CSGTSGSWETQYF. Written as DNA, the CDR3 is TGCAGCGGGACTAGCGGGAGTTGGGAGACCCAGTACTTC.

The chain combines TRBV29-1 with TRBJ1-5; D unclear. Germline assignment: CDR1 SQVTM and CDR2 ANQGSEA. The CDR3 sequence is 14 residues long. The V and J ends lost 4 bases and 0 bases respectively, with 10 bases between them. The CDR3: CSVAFSPSNQPQHF. As DNA, the CDR3 is TGCAGCGTTGCTTTCAGTCCTAGCAATCAGCCCCAGCATTTT. Variable domain in full (rest from reference TRBV29-1 and TRBJ1-5): SAVISQKPSRDICQRGTSLTIQCQVDSQVTMMFWYRQQPGQSLTLIATANQGSEATYESGFVIDKFPISRPNLTFSTLTVSNMSPEDSSIYLCSVAFSPSNQPQHFGDGTRLSIL.

The V gene is TRBV6-5, the J gene TRBJ1-2; tentatively, D is TRBD1 (5 bases). The CDR3 spans 14 residues. Germline lookup yields CDR1 MNHEY and CDR2 SVGAGI. The ends were cut back, 4 bases at V and 7 bases at J, with 16 bases in the middle. DNA for the CDR3: TGTGCCAGCAGTTTCGGCGGCAGGGATCGTGGCTACACCTTC. It encodes CASSFGGRDRGYTF.

The CDR3 sequence: CVGGPAETQYF. Here the CDR3 DNA reads TGCGTTGGGGGACCAGCGGAGACCCAGTACTTC. The gene calls are TRBV20-1 and TRBJ2-5; perhaps D is TRBD1 or TRBD2 (5 bases each). The CDR3 totals 11 residues. The germline V gene has CDR1 DFQATT and CDR2 SNEGSKA (reference sequence).

A word on this clone: Its ends do not fully match the called genes, so a read error is possible. The rearrangement uses TRBV29-1 and TRBJ2-1; 14 positions match TRBD2. The germline CDR1 and CDR2 sequences are SQVTM and ANQGSEA. CDR3 length: 13 residues. The CDR3 region has the DNA TGCAGCGTGTCGGGACTAGCGGGAGTAGAGGTGATCTTC. It yields the protein CSVSGLAGVEVIF.

This clone was seen only a few times. The chain has TRBV19 and TRBJ2-1, with no clear D. Looked up from germline, CDR1 is LNHDA and CDR2 is SQIVND (reference sequence). The ends were cut back, 5 bases at V and 5 bases at J, with 7 bases in the middle. The CDR3 has 12 residues. The CDR3 sequence is CASSLAHNEQFF. The CDR3 DNA reads as TGTGCCAGTAGTTTAGCCCACAATGAGCAGTTCTTC.

This clone was counted a single time. A junction boundary mismatches the germline segment, possibly from a read error. The sample has other DNA sequences that encode this CDR3 too. In nucleotides, the CDR3 is TGTAGCGCCGGTGCCCAGGGCTACGAGCAGTACTTC. This translates into CSAGAQGYEQYF. The chain employs TRBV29-1 and TRBJ2-7, with D possibly called TRBD1 or TRBD2 (5 bases each). Germline V CDR1 and CDR2: SQVTM, ANQGSEA. The CDR3 is 12 amino acids.

The gene calls are TRBV25-1 and TRBJ2-1; the D gene is possibly TRBD2 (6 bases). V was trimmed by 5 bases and J by 2 bases, leaving 13 bases between them. Germline assignment: CDR1 MGHDK and CDR2 SYGVNS. The CDR3 covers 15 residues. This chain's CDR3 is CASSPRDSTYNEQFF. The CDR3, as DNA: TGTGCCAGCAGTCCCCGGGACTCAACCTACAATGAGCAGTTCTTC.

The chain has TRBV30 and TRBJ1-5; the D gene is possibly TRBD1 (6 bases). There are 13 residues in the CDR3. Per the germline V gene, CDR1 is GTSNPN and CDR2 is SVGIG (reference sequence). Trimming stripped 4 bases from V and 5 bases from J, with 12 bases between. CDR3 nucleotides: TGTGCCTGGAATATTAGGGGGGATCAGCCCCAGCATTTT. Translation: CAWNIRGDQPQHF.

This clone has a single count. V gene TRBV30 combines with J gene TRBJ2-5; D is unclear. V lost 0 bases and J lost 5, with 7 bases in between. The CDR3 has 12 amino acids. Germline V gene data show CDR1 as GTSNPN and CDR2 as SVGIG (reference sequence). For the CDR3, the DNA is TGTGCCTGGAGTGTCGTGAGGGAGACCCAGTACTTC. Its translation is CAWSVVRETQYF.

The V gene is TRBV6-5, the J gene TRBJ1-6; D unclear. Germline V lookup: CDR1 MNHEY, CDR2 SVGAGI. The CDR3 is 12 residues long. V gave up 8 bases and J gave up 7 bases, with 9 bases separating them. The CDR3 DNA sequence: TGTGCCAGCGTGGAGAGGAATTCACCCCTCCACTTT. Its translation is CASVERNSPLHF.

The chain combines TRBV28 with TRBJ2-7; D call uncertain. V was clipped by 5 bases and J by 6 bases, with 8 bases between them. Germline values: CDR1 MDHEN, CDR2 SYDVKM. This CDR3 spans 11 amino acids. The CDR3 nucleotides are TGTGCCAGCAGTACCAGGACCGAGCAGTACTTC. This translates into CASSTRTEQYF.

The chain recombines TRBV30 with TRBJ1-6; D uncertain. The V gene's germline CDR1 is GTSNPN and CDR2 SVGIG (reference sequence). Deletions cut 1 base from V and 10 bases from J, with 11 bases between. The CDR3 extends over 13 amino acids. Here the CDR3 DNA reads TGTGCCTGGAGTGAGCAGGTTGGCTCACCCCTCCACTTT. Residues: CAWSEQVGSPLHF. The complete variable domain, with remaining parts taken from reference TRBV30 and TRBJ1-6, reads SQTIHQWPATLVQPVGSPLSLECTVEGTSNPNLYWYRQAAGRGLQLLFYSVGIGQISSEVPQNLSASRPQDRQFILSSKKLLLSDSGFYLCAWSEQVGSPLHFGNGTRLTVT.

This chain connects TRBV9 to TRBJ2-7; weak D call: TRBD1 (5 bases). Trimming pared 1 base from V and 3 bases from J, leaving 29 bases between. The CDR3 loop spans 20 amino acids. Germline CDR1 SGDLS, CDR2 YYNGEE. CDR3 sequence: CASSVNYDGVGQVQVYEQYF. In DNA, the CDR3 is TGTGCCAGCAGCGTAAATTACGATGGGGTTGGACAAGTTCAAGTCTACGAGCAGTACTTC. Based on the CDR3 plus reference TRBV9 and TRBJ2-7, the full variable domain is DSGVTQTPKHLITATGQRVTLRCSPRSGDLSVYWYQQSLDQGLQFLIQYYNGEERAKGNILERFSAQQFPDLHSELNLSSLELGDSALYFCASSVNYDGVGQVQVYEQYFGPGTRLTVT.

The chain combines TRBV23-1 with TRBJ1-5; D gene unclear. TRBV23-1 is sorted into the ORF group, with uncertain function. Deletions cut 4 bases from V and 1 base from J, with 14 bases between. The CDR3 totals 16 residues. CDR3 coding DNA: TGCGCCAGCAGTCGGTTTGGGGTTGGCAGCAATCAGCCCCAGCATTTT. The encoded protein is CASSRFGVGSNQPQHF.

This clone showed up just once. CDR3 bases: TGTGCCAGCAAGGGGCGGAGCAGTCGCCCCAACACTGAAGCTTTCTTT. Translating it yields CASKGRSSRPNTEAFF. The rearrangement links TRBV2 to TRBJ1-1; tentatively, D is TRBD1 (5 bases). Between the trimmed V and J ends, which lost 7 bases and 2 bases, there was a span of 20 bases. CDR3 length: 16 residues. The V gene's germline CDR1 is SNHLY and CDR2 FYNNEI.

This rearrangement joins TRBV27 to TRBJ1-4; 8 bases fit TRBD1. V lost 6 bases, J lost 8 bases, and 5 bases stayed unmatched. Germline loops: CDR1 MNHEY, CDR2 SMNVEV (reference sequence). The CDR3 covers 13 residues. The CDR3, as DNA: TGTGCCAGCAGCCAGGACAGGGTAGAAAAACTGTTTTTT. Encoded protein: CASSQDRVEKLFF.

The chain employs TRBV9 and TRBJ2-1, with a tentative D call TRBD1 (6 bases). V lost 4 bases and J 7 bases, leaving 15 bases between the germline ends. Germline V gene sequence: CDR1 SGDLS, CDR2 YYNGEE. This CDR3 contains 14 residues. The CDR3 DNA reads as TGTGCCAGCAGCCCAGCCCAGGGGACGAATGAGCAGTTCTTC. Protein: CASSPAQGTNEQFF. The full variable domain, in which reference TRBV9 and TRBJ2-1 provide the parts outside the CDR3, is DSGVTQTPKHLITATGQRVTLRCSPRSGDLSVYWYQQSLDQGLQFLIQYYNGEERAKGNILERFSAQQFPDLHSELNLSSLELGDSALYFCASSPAQGTNEQFFGPGTRLTVL.